In its sample, the clone carrying this TCR beta chain was seen a few times. CDR1 and CDR2 from the germline V gene are MDHEN and SYDVKM. CDR3 length: 15 residues. V lost 5 bases and J 6 bases, leaving 18 bases between the germline ends. The data stem from a study of T cells after yellow fever vaccination. The TCR cDNA carried a universal primer site and UMIs from 5'RACE template switching. TCRdb passed the 5' RACE reads through MiXCR, listing each CDR3 protein once. The top ten hold about 3.5% of the sample, which has 250,000 to 300,000 distinct CDR3 sequences, approximately 10% seen once. The sequenced sample was CD4+ T cells sorted from PBMCs, obtained 5 days after the yellow fever booster vaccination. The chain joins TRBV28 to TRBJ2-3, with D maybe TRBD1 (6 bases). This receptor was obtained from a man aged 18 to 30 who received the YFV17D yellow fever vaccine. Here the CDR3 reads CASSTRDIGPDTQYF. CDR3 coding DNA: TGTGCCAGCAGTACCCGGGACATAGGTCCGGATACGCAGTATTTT.